These T cell receptor beta chains were read from a single sample in a study of cytotoxic CD8 clonotypes in ibrutinib-treated CLL. Generated by immunoSEQ multiplex PCR, the TCRdb table keeps only in-frame clones and is missing some. The sample shows more than 70,000 clones, 70% to 80% of them seen only once. This specimen was PBMCs, taken after 12 months of ibrutinib treatment. The receptor set was obtained from a human donor with chronic lymphocytic leukemia. Both conserved end residues are part of each CDR3. The D gene is left open where the match is weak. A clone size is listed for some rows: how often the clone was seen (once, few, many), or a class if it is expanded.

D	J	length	size	V	CDR3	DNA
.	TRBJ2-5	13	few	TRBV7-3	CASSRIGSETQYF	TGTGCCAGCAGCCGGATAGGGTCGGAGACCCAGTACTTC
TRBD2	TRBJ2-7	15	.	TRBV7-6	CASSPGLASSYEQYF	TGTGCCAGCAGCCCCGGACTAGCGTCCTCCTACGAGCAGTACTTC
.	TRBJ2-7	14	.	TRBV4-2	CASSQNLLGYEQYF	TGTGCCAGCAGCCAAAACCTGCTAGGGTACGAGCAGTACTTC
TRBD2	TRBJ2-3	16	.	TRBV4-3	CASSQGLGVGTDTQYF	TGCGCCAGCAGCCAGGGACTAGGAGTCGGCACAGATACGCAGTATTTT
.	TRBJ1-5	15	.	TRBV25-1	CASSPWGGTDQPQHF	TGTGCCAGCAGCCCCTGGGGGGGAACTGATCAGCCCCAGCATTTT
.	TRBJ2-1	15	.	TRBV9	CASSASGANDNEQFF	TGTGCCAGCAGCGCCAGCGGAGCCAACGACAATGAGCAGTTCTTC
.	TRBJ1-6	15	.	TRBV23-1	CASSHAGTPNSPLHF	TGCGCCAGCAGTCACGCCGGGACACCCAATTCACCCCTCCACTTT
.	TRBJ1-2	12	once	TRBV7-2	CASSPTVYGYTF	TGTGCCAGCAGCCCGACCGTCTATGGCTACACCTTC
.	TRBJ2-2	12	few	TRBV11-2	CASSAGAGELFF	TGTGCCAGCAGCGCTGGGGCCGGGGAGCTGTTTTTT
TRBD2	TRBJ2-3	15	many	TRBV9	CASSNSGTSTDTQYF	TGTGCCAGCAGCAATAGCGGGACTAGCACAGATACGCAGTATTTT
.	TRBJ1-5	13	.	TRBV6-6	CASSYLPLEPQHF	TGTGCCAGCAGCTATCTTCCGTTAGAGCCCCAGCATTTT
.	TRBJ2-2	14	.	TRBV2	CASSPGINTGELFF	TGTGCCAGCAGCCCCGGGATTAACACCGGGGAGCTGTTTTTT
.	TRBJ2-7	11	.	TRBV7-8	CASSSLYEQYF	TGTGCCAGCAGCTCTCTATACGAGCAGTACTTC
.	TRBJ2-1	15	.	TRBV29-1	CSVDGLVEPGNEQFF	TGCAGCGTTGATGGTCTAGTTGAACCCGGCAATGAGCAGTTCTTC
.	TRBJ2-1	13	.	TRBV9	CASSVSPPNEQFF	TGTGCCAGCAGCGTTAGCCCTCCCAATGAGCAGTTCTTC
.	TRBJ2-6	17	.	TRBV7-6	CASSLVGVSSGANVLTF	TGTGCCAGCAGCTTAGTAGGGGTGAGCTCTGGGGCCAACGTCCTGACTTTC
TRBD1	TRBJ2-1	14	.	TRBV7-9	CATKGQGVGNEQFF	TGTGCCACCAAGGGACAGGGGGTGGGGAATGAGCAGTTCTTC
TRBD1	TRBJ2-1	12	.	TRBV5-1	CASSLESGQGVF	TGCGCCAGCAGCTTGGAGTCGGGACAGGGGGTCTTC
.	TRBJ2-6	17	once	TRBV28	CASSLGAGGSGANVLTF	TGTGCCAGCAGTTTAGGGGCAGGTGGGTCTGGGGCCAACGTCCTGACTTTC
.	TRBJ2-7	12	.	TRBV18	CASSPANYEQYF	TGTGCCAGCTCACCGGCTAACTACGAGCAGTACTTC
TRBD2	TRBJ2-4	16	.	TRBV7-9	CASSLGLAGVGNIQYF	TGTGCCAGCAGCCTGGGACTAGCGGGAGTGGGAAACATTCAGTACTTC
.	TRBJ2-2	14	once	TRBV6-1	CASTATGYTGELFF	TGTGCCAGCACCGCTACGGGGTACACTGGGGAGCTGTTTTTT
.	TRBJ1-1	11	few	TRBV10-3	CAISDGSEAFF	TGTGCCATCAGTGATGGGTCTGAAGCTTTCTTT
TRBD1	TRBJ2-2	14	.	TRBV7-2	CASSPGGNTGELFF	TGTGCCAGCAGCCCAGGGGGGAACACCGGGGAGCTGTTTTTT
.	TRBJ2-1	15	.	TRBV11-2	CASSATGGFYDEQFF	TGTGCCAGCAGCGCCACGGGGGGCTTCTATGATGAGCAGTTCTTC
.	TRBJ2-3	16	.	TRBV28	CASSFLGARGTDTQYF	TGTGCCAGCAGTTTCCTGGGAGCAAGGGGCACAGATACGCAGTATTTT
TRBD2	TRBJ2-3	16	.	TRBV10-3	CAISDGLAGSTDTQYF	TGTGCCATCAGTGACGGCCTAGCGGGGAGCACAGATACGCAGTATTTT
.	TRBJ1-3	13	.	TRBV18	CASSPSSGNTIYF	TGTGCCAGCTCACCAAGTTCTGGAAACACCATATATTTT
.	TRBJ1-6	16	.	TRBV16	CASSQSRGTLNSPLHF	TGTGCCAGCAGCCAATCGCGGGGGACACTTAATTCACCCCTCCACTTT
TRBD1	TRBJ1-2	19	.	TRBV27	CASSLDPPDRDPTNYGYTF	TGTGCCAGCAGTTTGGACCCTCCGGACAGGGACCCTACTAACTATGGCTACACCTTC